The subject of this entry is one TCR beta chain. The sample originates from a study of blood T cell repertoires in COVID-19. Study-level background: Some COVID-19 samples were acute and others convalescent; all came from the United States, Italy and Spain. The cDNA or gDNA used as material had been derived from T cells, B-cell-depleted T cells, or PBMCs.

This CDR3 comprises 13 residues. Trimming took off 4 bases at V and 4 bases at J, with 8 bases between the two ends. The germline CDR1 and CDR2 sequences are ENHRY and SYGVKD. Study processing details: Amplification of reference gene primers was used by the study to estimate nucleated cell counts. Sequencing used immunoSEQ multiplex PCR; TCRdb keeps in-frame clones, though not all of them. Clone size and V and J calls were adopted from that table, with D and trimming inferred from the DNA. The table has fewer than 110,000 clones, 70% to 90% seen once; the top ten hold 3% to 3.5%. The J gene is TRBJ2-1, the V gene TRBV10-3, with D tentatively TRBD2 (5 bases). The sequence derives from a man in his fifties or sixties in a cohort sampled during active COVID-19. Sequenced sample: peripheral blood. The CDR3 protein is CAISVDYYNEQFF. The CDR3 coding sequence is TGTGCCATCAGTGTCGACTATTACAATGAGCAGTTCTTC.